This TCR beta chain was retrieved from a study of blood T cell repertoires in COVID-19. Whole-study context: The origin of the acute and convalescent COVID-19 samples was the United States, Italy and Spain. In each case, the material was cDNA or gDNA derived from T cells, B-cell-depleted T cells, or PBMCs.

As originally analysed: Cell counts per sample came from amplifying reference gene primers. Clones were sequenced by immunoSEQ multiplex PCR, and TCRdb holds only the in-frame ones, with some missing. V and J calls and clone size are those listed in that table; D and trimming were worked out from the DNA. Of 200,000 or so clones in the sample, roughly 76% were seen once. The CDR3 covers 14 residues. Trimming shortened V by 4 bases and J by 4 bases, and 12 bases separated the two germline ends. Germline values: CDR1 LGHNA, CDR2 YSLEER. The source of this sequence is a woman older than 75 with COVID-19, enrolled during active disease. The chain couples TRBV4-3 to TRBJ2-3, with D perhaps TRBD2 (5 bases). Sequenced sample: peripheral blood. The CDR3 sequence: CASSLTLAPDTQYF. For the CDR3, the DNA is TGCGCCAGCAGCCTTACGCTAGCTCCAGATACGCAGTATTTT.